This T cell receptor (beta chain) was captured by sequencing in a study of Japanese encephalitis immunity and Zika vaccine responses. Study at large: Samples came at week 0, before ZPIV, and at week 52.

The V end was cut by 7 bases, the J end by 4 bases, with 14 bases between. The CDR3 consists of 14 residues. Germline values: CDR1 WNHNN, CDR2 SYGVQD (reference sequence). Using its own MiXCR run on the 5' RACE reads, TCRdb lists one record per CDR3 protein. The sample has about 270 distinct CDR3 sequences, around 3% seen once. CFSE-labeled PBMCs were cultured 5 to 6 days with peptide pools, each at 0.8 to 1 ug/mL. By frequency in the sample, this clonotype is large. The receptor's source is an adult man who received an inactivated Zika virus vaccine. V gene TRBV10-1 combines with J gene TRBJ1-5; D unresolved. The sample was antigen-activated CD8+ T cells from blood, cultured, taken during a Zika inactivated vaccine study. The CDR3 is CASNLTPPNQPQHF. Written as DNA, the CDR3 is TGCGCCAGCAATTTGACCCCGCCGAATCAGCCCCAGCATTTT.